This TCR beta chain was sequenced during a study of technical replicates of blood from a few donors. Clones were read by immunoSEQ multiplex PCR, and TCRdb kept only the in-frame ones, dropping some. The table lists 55,000 to 75,000 clones, 91% of them singletons. Germline V gene data show CDR1 as SGHTA and CDR2 as FQGNSA. The CDR3 contains 14 residues. V lost 5 bases to trimming and J lost 3 bases, with 13 bases between them. This TCR derives from a human donor in good health. Some clones in this sample may be carry-over from other donors' samples. The chain joins TRBV7-2 to TRBJ1-1; D is possibly TRBD1 (6 bases). Sequenced input: PBMCs. The CDR3 loop reads CASSLTGIHTEAFF. The CDR3 DNA reads TGTGCCAGCAGCCTTACAGGGATACACACTGAAGCTTTCTTT.